What follows are 13 T cell receptor beta chains derived from one specimen sequenced in a study of patients and donors after allogeneic stem cell transplantation. TCRdb used MiXCR to reprocess the RT-PCR reads, holding one entry per CDR3 protein. This table holds roughly 940,000 distinct CDR3 sequences, approximately 19% found once. The sequenced sample was blood, either unsorted or a sorted T cell fraction (not recorded which). The receptors derive from a human donor who was either an allogeneic HSCT recipient or a stem cell or donor lymphocyte infusion donor (not recorded which). It is not recorded whose cells these are; they may come from a transplant donor.

This clonotype was found a few times. V and J are TRBV19 and TRBJ2-2, with 9 bases aligning to TRBD2. Germline CDR1 and CDR2: LNHDA and SQIVND (reference sequence). V was pared by 5 bases and J by 6 bases, with 4 bases of the junction left unmatched. The CDR3 has 14 amino acids. The CDR3 DNA reads TGTGCCAGTAGTTTAGCGGGAGTGGCCGGGGAGCTGTTTTTT. Its translation: CASSLAGVAGELFF.

Regarding this clonotype: Mismatch with germline at one junction end may stem from a read error. The chain recombines TRBV12-3 or TRBV12-4 with TRBJ2-3; 7 positions agree with TRBD1. The CDR3 spans 15 residues. The CDR3 is CASSSDRAYTDTQFF. As DNA, the CDR3 is TGTGCCAGCAGTTCAGACAGGGCTTACACAGATACGCAGTTTTTT.

This clonotype was found a few times. The chain links TRBV20-1 to TRBJ2-1; D gene ambiguous. The CDR3 sequence is 14 residues long. Germline assignment: CDR1 DFQATT and CDR2 SNEGSKA (reference sequence). Trimming shortened V by 5 bases and J by 2 bases, and 13 bases separated the two germline ends. CDR3 DNA sequence: TGCAGTGCTCCAGTTCGCCTAACCTACAATGAGCAGTTCTTC. Translated, it gives CSAPVRLTYNEQFF.

This clonotype turned up a few times. V and J are TRBV12-3 or TRBV12-4 and TRBJ2-7; 11 bases agree with TRBD2. The length of the CDR3 is 17 residues. The ends lost 4 bases at V and 6 bases at J; junction bases unmatched: 14. The DNA of the CDR3 is TGTGCCAGCAGTTCACTAGCGGGAGTCTTCACGTGGACCGAGCAGTACTTC. Encoded protein: CASSSLAGVFTWTEQYF.

The chain carries TRBV24-1 and TRBJ1-5, with TRBD1 as a possible D gene (5 bases). This CDR3 spans 16 amino acids. The V gene lost 2 bases and the J gene lost 7 bases, with 17 bases spanning the gap. The germline V gene has CDR1 KGHDR and CDR2 SFDVKD. In DNA, the CDR3 is TGTGCCACCAGTGATTCTGGGGGGAGGTCACGACAGCCCCAGCATTTT. It encodes CATSDSGGRSRQPQHF.

The sample holds a few counts of this clonotype. J is TRBJ1-2 and V is TRBV6-2 or TRBV6-3; TRBD1 aligns across 10 bases. Germline V lookup: CDR1 MNHEY, CDR2 SVGEGT. The CDR3 extends over 13 amino acids. Unmatched junction bases numbered 4, after V lost 2 bases and J lost 10 bases. CDR3 in amino acids: CASSYGTGVDYTF. DNA for the CDR3: TGTGCCAGCAGTTACGGGACAGGGGTTGACTACACCTTC.

This clonotype was recorded at least ten times. The rearrangement uses TRBV12-3 or TRBV12-4 and TRBJ1-1; D unclear. Trimming left V 6 bases short and J 1 base short, with 9 bases between. The CDR3 runs to 13 residues. CDR3 loop: CASRPTTNTEAFF. CDR3 DNA sequence: TGTGCCAGCAGACCCACCACGAACACTGAAGCTTTCTTT.

This clonotype was found a few times. This chain links TRBV24-1 with TRBJ2-1; D may be TRBD1 (5 bases). Germline V gives CDR1 KGHDR, CDR2 SFDVKD. This CDR3 is built from 16 residues. V lost 3 bases and J lost 0, with 11 bases in between. CDR3 sequence reads: CATSDAQGSSYNEQFF. The CDR3 bases are TGTGCCACCAGTGATGCGCAGGGAAGCTCCTACAATGAGCAGTTCTTC.

CDR3 amino acids: CALSGTGSNEQFF. The CDR3 DNA is TGTGCCCTATCCGGGACAGGGAGCAATGAGCAGTTCTTC. V and J are TRBV30 and TRBJ2-1, with TRBD1 identical over 9 bases. Germline V gene data show CDR1 as GTSNPN and CDR2 as SVGIG (reference sequence). Unmatched junction bases numbered 8, after V lost 8 bases and J lost 6 bases. The CDR3 has 13 amino acids.

The table lists this clonotype with many counts. This chain connects TRBV12-3 or TRBV12-4 to TRBJ2-2; 7 nucleotides match TRBD1. CDR3 length: 15 residues. The ends lost 5 bases at V and 1 base at J; junction bases unmatched: 4. CDR3 region: CASSLRDRNTGELFF. The CDR3 DNA is TGTGCCAGCAGTCTCCGGGACAGGAACACCGGGGAGCTGTTTTTT.

This clonotype appeared many times. V and J are TRBV29-1 and TRBJ1-1; D may be TRBD1 (5 bases). Germline CDR1 is SQVTM and CDR2 is ANQGSEA. V lost 3 bases and J 7 bases, leaving 9 bases between the germline ends. The length of the CDR3 is 11 residues. CDR3 loop: CSVDGGGEAFF. In DNA form, the CDR3 reads TGCAGCGTTGATGGGGGGGGTGAAGCTTTCTTT.

Only a few counts were recorded for this clonotype. V and J are TRBV25-1 and TRBJ2-1; TRBD1 is a possible D gene (6 bases). CDR1 and CDR2 (germline): MGHDK, SYGVNS. V lost 3 bases and J lost 7, with 16 bases in between. CDR3 length equals 15 residues. CDR3 bases: TGTGCCAGCAGTGAGGGACACCTATGGTTTAATGAGCAGTTCTTC. It yields the protein CASSEGHLWFNEQFF.

This sequence joins TRBV5-1 and TRBJ2-5; 7 positions agree with TRBD1. The J segment lost 6 bases and the V segment lost 0 bases, leaving 5 bases of the junction unmatched. The CDR3 extends over 14 amino acids. From germline, CDR1 is SGHRS and CDR2 YFSETQ. CDR3 region: CASSLEDRLKTQYF. As DNA, the CDR3 is TGCGCCAGCAGCTTGGAGGACAGGCTAAAGACCCAGTACTTC.